A single T cell receptor beta chain is shown here with its context. The data originate from a study of cytomegalovirus exposure and HLA in healthy donors. Primers for the PCR totalled 60 Vbeta and 13 Jbeta. Assay used: immunoSEQ multiplex PCR; TCRdb lists only in-frame clones, some missing. The sample yields about 120,000 clones, roughly 80% seen once. The germline gives CDR1 SGHRS, CDR2 YFSETQ. CDR3 length: 16 residues. Trimming at V came to 4 bases and at J to 2 bases, leaving 10 bases not matched to a gene. Specimen: PBMCs. The sequence was obtained from a female donor in good health and CMV-seropositive. The chain has TRBV5-1 and TRBJ2-3; TRBD1 aligns across 7 bases. The CDR3 DNA sequence: TGCGCCAGCAGCCTGGCAAGGGGGACAGCCACAGATACGCAGTATTTT. Translated: CASSLARGTATDTQYF.